A selection of T cell receptor beta chains follows, all from one sample in a study of blood T cell repertoires in COVID-19. Repertoires were generated with immunoSEQ multiplex PCR, while TCRdb's copy carries only in-frame clones and drops some. Here the sample spans roughly 90,000 clones, around 80% being singletons. Material: peripheral blood. All receptors come from a woman of 80 years or more with active or convalescent COVID-19. The CDR3 runs from the conserved cysteine through the conserved F or W. The order of the fields is CDR3 protein, CDR3 DNA, J gene, V gene, clone size, D gene. D genes are given only for firm matches. Clone size appears in some rows only: once, few, many, or a class for an expanded clone.

CASSFLASSYNEQFF | TGTGCCAGCAGTTTTCTAGCGAGCTCCTACAATGAGCAGTTCTTC | TRBJ2-1 | TRBV28 | - | -
CASSNYYRGTVEQYF | TGTGCCAGCAGTAACTATTACCGAGGGACAGTCGAGCAGTACTTC | TRBJ2-7 | TRBV5-4 | few | TRBD1
CASSLWSLSSGNTIYF | TGTGCCAGCAGCTTGTGGTCTTTGAGTTCTGGAAACACCATATATTTT | TRBJ1-3 | TRBV5-8 | - | -
CASSSDSQDTQYF | TGTGCCAGCAGCTCGGACTCACAAGATACGCAGTATTTT | TRBJ2-3 | TRBV7-3 | - | -
CAWSGLGQEKLFF | TGTGCCTGGAGTGGTCTAGGACAGGAGAAACTGTTTTTT | TRBJ1-4 | TRBV30 | - | TRBD1
CASSQFLGNSGNTIYF | TGTGCCAGCAGCCAATTCCTCGGGAACTCTGGAAACACCATATATTTT | TRBJ1-3 | TRBV3-1/TRBV3-2 | once | -
CATSRTANQPQHF | TGTGCCACCTCCCGGACAGCTAATCAGCCCCAGCATTTT | TRBJ1-5 | TRBV24-1 | few | -
CASSSKSWDSQNTEAFF | TGTGCCAGCAGCTCGAAGTCGTGGGACAGCCAGAACACTGAAGCTTTCTTT | TRBJ1-1 | TRBV7-6 | - | TRBD1
CASSFGTGEYNEQFF | TGTGCCAGCAGCTTTGGGACAGGGGAATACAATGAGCAGTTCTTC | TRBJ2-1 | TRBV7-2 | - | TRBD1
CASSLGQGAYGYTF | TGCGCCAGCAGTCTGGGACAGGGGGCCTATGGCTACACCTTC | TRBJ1-2 | TRBV10-2 | - | TRBD1
CASSLLGGGEKLFF | TGTGCCAGCAGCTTATTGGGTGGAGGTGAAAAACTGTTTTTT | TRBJ1-4 | TRBV7-9 | once | -
CSASRGGGAAEQFF | TGCAGTGCTAGTCGTGGCGGGGGGGCCGCTGAGCAGTTCTTC | TRBJ2-1 | TRBV20-1 | once | TRBD2
CASSNPGLEAFF | TGTGCCAGTAGTAATCCCGGACTTGAAGCTTTCTTT | TRBJ1-1 | TRBV19 | - | -
CASSLGYRGHEQYF | TGTGCCAGCAGTTTAGGATACAGGGGTCACGAGCAGTACTTC | TRBJ2-7 | TRBV28 | - | TRBD1
CASRKGQFNTEAFF | TGTGCCAGCAGGAAGGGGCAGTTTAACACTGAAGCTTTCTTT | TRBJ1-1 | TRBV28 | - | -
CASSPIAGRENYTF | TGTGCCAGCAGCCCCATCGCAGGGAGGGAAAACTACACCTTC | TRBJ1-2 | TRBV7-2 | - | -
CASSQAQGRSGAAYNEQFF | TGTGCCAGCAGCCAAGCCCAGGGCCGGAGCGGGGCAGCATACAATGAGCAGTTCTTC | TRBJ2-1 | TRBV4-2 | - | TRBD2
CASTPASTGNYGYTF | TGTGCCAGTACCCCTGCCTCGACAGGGAACTATGGCTACACCTTC | TRBJ1-2 | TRBV19 | - | TRBD1
CASSPHIHHEQFF | TGTGCCAGCAGCCCCCATATACACCATGAGCAGTTCTTC | TRBJ2-1 | TRBV28 | once | -
CASYTTSGGFEQFF | TGTGCCAGCTACACCACCAGTGGGGGCTTTGAGCAGTTCTTC | TRBJ2-1 | TRBV6-6 | few | -
CASSPGEARSDEFF | TGTGCCAGCTCACCAGGGGAGGCCAGGTCGGATGAGTTCTTC | TRBJ2-1 | TRBV18 | - | -
CASSMRGGAGTYEQYF | TGTGCCAGTAGTATGCGGGGAGGGGCCGGGACATACGAGCAGTACTTC | TRBJ2-7 | TRBV19 | few | -
CAWRGSGSYNEQFF | TGTGCCTGGAGAGGTAGCGGGTCTTACAATGAGCAGTTCTTC | TRBJ2-1 | TRBV30 | - | TRBD2
CATSRALDSYNQPQHF | TGTGCCACCAGCAGAGCTCTGGACAGTTACAATCAGCCCCAGCATTTT | TRBJ1-5 | TRBV15 | - | -
CASSSGTGESRANVLTF | TGTGCCAGCAGCTCCGGGACAGGGGAGTCCCGGGCCAACGTCCTGACTTTC | TRBJ2-6 | TRBV6-2/TRBV6-3 | once | TRBD1
CASSITINRGAKNIQYF | TGTGCCAGCAGCATTACGATAAACAGGGGAGCCAAAAACATTCAGTACTTC | TRBJ2-4 | TRBV21-1 | - | -
CASSQVQGNTEAFF | TGTGCCAGCAGCCAAGTCCAGGGGAACACTGAAGCTTTCTTT | TRBJ1-1 | TRBV3-1/TRBV3-2 | - | -
CASRRQGAQYGYTF | TGTGCCAGCCGTAGACAGGGGGCGCAGTATGGCTACACCTTC | TRBJ1-2 | TRBV28 | few | TRBD1
CAWSPKTGGGYGYTF | TGTGCCTGGAGTCCCAAGACAGGGGGAGGGTATGGCTACACCTTC | TRBJ1-2 | TRBV30 | once | TRBD1
CASSLAGVLTDTQYF | TGTGCCAGCAGCTTAGCGGGAGTGTTGACAGATACGCAGTATTTT | TRBJ2-3 | TRBV7-2 | - | -
CASSLGQGSYEQYF | TGTGCCAGCAGCTTGGGTCAGGGTTCCTACGAGCAGTACTTC | TRBJ2-7 | TRBV5-4 | - | -
CASRLGGTQYF | TGTGCCAGCAGGTTAGGCGGGACCCAGTACTTC | TRBJ2-5 | TRBV7-2 | - | -
CAWDNIEGSPLHF | TGTGCCTGGGATAATATCGAGGGATCACCCCTCCACTTT | TRBJ1-6 | TRBV30 | few | -
CASSGQGLDTGELFF | TGTGCCAGTAGTGGTCAGGGTTTAGACACCGGGGAGCTGTTTTTT | TRBJ2-2 | TRBV19 | - | -
CASSPTGDLGELFF | TGTGCCAGCTCACCCACAGGGGATTTGGGAGAACTGTTTTTT | TRBJ1-4 | TRBV18 | - | TRBD1
CASSLGEGGGEQYF | TGTGCCAGCAGCCTAGGGGAAGGAGGAGGCGAGCAGTACTTC | TRBJ2-7 | TRBV7-9 | - | -
CASSPPGGGLAGVGEQFF | TGTGCCAGCTCACCCCCTGGGGGGGGGCTAGCGGGAGTTGGGGAGCAGTTCTTC | TRBJ2-1 | TRBV18 | once | TRBD2
CASSLDPAGYEQYF | TGTGCCAGCAGCTTAGATCCGGCGGGGTACGAGCAGTACTTC | TRBJ2-7 | TRBV11-2 | many | -